These 10 T cell receptor beta chains came from one sample sequenced in a study of cytomegalovirus exposure and HLA in healthy donors. Researchers ran the PCR with 60 Vbeta and 13 Jbeta primers. Here immunoSEQ multiplex PCR was the method, and the copy in TCRdb shows in-frame clones only, minus some. The data contain 100,000 to 150,000 clones, 65% to 80% of them singletons. The sequencing sample was made of PBMCs. Receptors originate from a male donor in good health and CMV-seropositive.

The chain joins TRBV2 to TRBJ2-7; D possibly uses TRBD1 or TRBD2 (5 bases each). Deletions cut 8 bases from V and 0 bases from J, with 17 bases between. The CDR3 spans 15 residues. Germline CDR1 reads SNHLY; CDR2 reads FYNNEI. Written as DNA, the CDR3 is TGTGCCAGCCGGGAAGGGGCATTGAGCTCCTACGAGCAGTACTTC. It yields the protein CASREGALSSYEQYF.

The V and J genes are TRBV6-5 and TRBJ2-1; 11 positions match TRBD2. The CDR3 length is 16 residues. Germline V lookup: CDR1 MNHEY, CDR2 SVGAGI. V shed 4 bases, J shed 3 bases, and the junction held 5 bases outside the gene matches. CDR3 DNA sequence: TGTGCCAGCAGTTTCTCGGGACTAGCGGTCTACAATGAGCAGTTCTTC. Translated: CASSFSGLAVYNEQFF.

A few counts support this clone. The chain couples TRBV5-4 to TRBJ1-4; TRBD1 matches at 9 bases. The CDR3 is 15 residues long. Trimming took 0 bases from V and 7 from J; bases not matched to a gene: 4. Looked up from germline, CDR1 is SGHNT and CDR2 is YYREEE (reference sequence). CDR3 nucleotide sequence: TGTGCCAGCAGCTTGGGCGGGACAGGGAGTGAAAAACTGTTTTTT. Protein sequence: CASSLGGTGSEKLFF.

The V and J genes are TRBV27 and TRBJ2-5; a weak D match, TRBD1 (5 bases). The CDR3 is 14 amino acids. The V gene lost 7 bases and the J gene lost 5 bases, with 17 bases spanning the gap. Germline values: CDR1 MNHEY, CDR2 SMNVEV (reference sequence). For the CDR3, the DNA is TGTGCCAGCACCTACTGGAGACAGTCCGAGACCCAGTACTTC. It specifies CASTYWRQSETQYF.

This chain links TRBV5-5 with TRBJ1-1, with a weak D call TRBD1 (6 bases). This CDR3 has 15 residues. Germline loops: CDR1 SGHKS, CDR2 YYEKEE (reference sequence). Trimming shortened V by 5 bases and J by 0 bases, and 14 bases separated the two germline ends. The CDR3 sequence is CASRWGGSMNTEAFF. CDR3 DNA sequence: TGTGCCAGCAGATGGGGGGGCAGCATGAACACTGAAGCTTTCTTT.

V usage is TRBV11-3 and J usage is TRBJ2-3; the D gene is possibly TRBD2 (6 bases). Trimming took off 3 bases at V and 0 bases at J, with 13 bases between the two ends. The V gene's germline CDR1 is SGHNT and CDR2 YENEEA. The CDR3 is made up of 16 amino acids. The CDR3 loop is CASSLGLATSTDTQYF. CDR3 DNA: TGTGCCAGCAGCTTGGGGCTAGCGACTAGCACAGATACGCAGTATTTT.

The chain combines TRBV7-2 with TRBJ1-2; no firm D call. The ends were cut back, 6 bases at V and 0 bases at J, with 11 bases in the middle. In germline, CDR1 is SGHTA, CDR2 FQGNSA. This CDR3 is 14 amino acids long. CDR3 region: CASSSPASNYGYTF. The CDR3 coding sequence is TGTGCCAGCAGTAGCCCAGCATCTAACTATGGCTACACCTTC.

The V call is TRBV4-2, the J call TRBJ2-3, with D perhaps matching TRBD2 (5 bases). The V gene lost 3 bases and the J gene lost 0 bases, with 19 bases spanning the gap. The CDR3 has 18 amino acids. Germline CDR1 is LGHNA and CDR2 is YNFKEQ. CDR3 sequence: CASSQLRLLRGSTDTQYF. CDR3 bases: TGTGCCAGCAGCCAGCTACGTCTCTTACGGGGTAGCACAGATACGCAGTATTTT.

This clone appeared a single time. The chain recombines TRBV5-1 with TRBJ2-2, with 8 bases aligning to TRBD1. Germline V CDR1 and CDR2: SGHRS, YFSETQ. This CDR3 comprises 17 residues. V was clipped by 2 bases and J by 1 base; unmatched bases: 7. CDR3 sequence reads: CASSFTTGTGNTGELFF. DNA for the CDR3: TGCGCCAGCAGCTTTACAACCGGGACAGGGAACACCGGGGAGCTGTTTTTT.

The chain is built from TRBV5-4 and TRBJ2-6; D remains unclear. Trimming pared 4 bases from V and 0 bases from J, leaving 8 bases between. Germline V lookup: CDR1 SGHNT, CDR2 YYREEE (reference sequence). The CDR3 has 15 residues. The CDR3 is CASSPPGSGANVLTF. DNA of the CDR3: TGTGCCAGCAGCCCACCAGGCTCTGGGGCCAACGTCCTGACTTTC. Using reference TRBV5-4 and TRBJ2-6 for the parts outside the CDR3, the full variable domain is ETGVTQSPTHLIKTRGQQVTLRCSSQSGHNTVSWYQQALGQGPQFIFQYYREEENGRGNFPPRFSGLQFPNYSSELNVNALELDDSALYLCASSPPGSGANVLTFGAGSRLTVL.